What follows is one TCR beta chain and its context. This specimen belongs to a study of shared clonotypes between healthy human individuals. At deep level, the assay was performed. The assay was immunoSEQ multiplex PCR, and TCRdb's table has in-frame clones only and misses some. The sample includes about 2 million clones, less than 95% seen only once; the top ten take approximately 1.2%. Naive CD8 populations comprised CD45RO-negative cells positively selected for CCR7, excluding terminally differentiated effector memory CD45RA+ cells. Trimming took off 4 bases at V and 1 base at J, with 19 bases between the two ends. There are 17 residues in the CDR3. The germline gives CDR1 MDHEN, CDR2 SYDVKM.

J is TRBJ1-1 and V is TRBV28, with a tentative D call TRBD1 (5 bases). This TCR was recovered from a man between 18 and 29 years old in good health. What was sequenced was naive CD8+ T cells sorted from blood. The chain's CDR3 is CASSSRAYLGENTEAFF. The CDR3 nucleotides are TGTGCCAGCAGTTCGAGGGCGTACCTAGGGGAGAACACTGAAGCTTTCTTT.